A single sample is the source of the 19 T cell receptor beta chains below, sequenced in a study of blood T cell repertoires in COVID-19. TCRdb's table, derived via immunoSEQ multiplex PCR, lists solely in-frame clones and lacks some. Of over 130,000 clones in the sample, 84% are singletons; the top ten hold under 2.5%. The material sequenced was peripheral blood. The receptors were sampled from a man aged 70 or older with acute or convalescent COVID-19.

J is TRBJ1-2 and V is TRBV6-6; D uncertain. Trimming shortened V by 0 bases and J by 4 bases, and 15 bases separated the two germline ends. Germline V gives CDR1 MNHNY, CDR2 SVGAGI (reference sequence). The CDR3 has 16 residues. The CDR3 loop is CASSYSSRQEGYGYTF. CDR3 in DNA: TGTGCCAGCAGTTACTCGAGCCGTCAGGAGGGCTATGGCTACACCTTC.

The CDR3 sequence: CASSDRRGNQPQHF. The CDR3, as DNA: TGTGCCAGCAGTGACAGGCGGGGCAATCAGCCCCAGCATTTT. The gene calls are TRBV27 and TRBJ1-5, with D possibly being TRBD1 (6 bases). The CDR3 contains 14 residues. V gave up 5 bases and J gave up 2 bases, with 10 bases separating them. From germline, CDR1 is MNHEY and CDR2 SMNVEV (reference sequence).

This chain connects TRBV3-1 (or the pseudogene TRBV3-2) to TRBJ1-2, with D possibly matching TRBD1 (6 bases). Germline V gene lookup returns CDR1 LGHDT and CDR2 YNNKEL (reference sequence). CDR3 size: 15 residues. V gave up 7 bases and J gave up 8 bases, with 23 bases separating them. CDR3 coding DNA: TGTGCCAGCACCCAGGGGCCTGGCTTGTTTCTGGGCTACACCTTC. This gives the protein CASTQGPGLFLGYTF.

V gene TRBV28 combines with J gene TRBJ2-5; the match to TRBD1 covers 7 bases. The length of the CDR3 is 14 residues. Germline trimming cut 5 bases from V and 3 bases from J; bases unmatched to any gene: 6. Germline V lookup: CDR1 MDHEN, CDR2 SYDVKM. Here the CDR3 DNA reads TGTGCCAGCAGTCCTACAACAGGGGAAGAGACCCAGTACTTC. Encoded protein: CASSPTTGEETQYF.

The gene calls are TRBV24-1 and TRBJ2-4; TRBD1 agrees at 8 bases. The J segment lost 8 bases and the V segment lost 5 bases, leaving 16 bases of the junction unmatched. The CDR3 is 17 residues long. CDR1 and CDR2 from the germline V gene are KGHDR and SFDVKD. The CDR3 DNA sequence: TGTGCCACCAGTGGGCTTCAGGGGGCAGGGGGTTCGGACATTCAGTACTTC. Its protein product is CATSGLQGAGGSDIQYF.

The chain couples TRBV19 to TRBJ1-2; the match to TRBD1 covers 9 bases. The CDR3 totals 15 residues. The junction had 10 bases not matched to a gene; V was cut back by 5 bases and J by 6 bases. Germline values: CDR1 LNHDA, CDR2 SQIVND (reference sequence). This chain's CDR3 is CASSYLGQGGDGYTF. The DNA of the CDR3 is TGTGCCAGTAGTTACCTGGGACAGGGAGGGGATGGCTACACCTTC. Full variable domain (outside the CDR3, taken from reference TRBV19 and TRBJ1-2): DGGITQSPKYLFRKEGQNVTLSCEQNLNHDAMYWYRQDPGQGLRLIYYSQIVNDFQKGDIAEGYSVSREKKESFPLTVTSAQKNPTAFYLCASSYLGQGGDGYTFGSGTRLTVV.

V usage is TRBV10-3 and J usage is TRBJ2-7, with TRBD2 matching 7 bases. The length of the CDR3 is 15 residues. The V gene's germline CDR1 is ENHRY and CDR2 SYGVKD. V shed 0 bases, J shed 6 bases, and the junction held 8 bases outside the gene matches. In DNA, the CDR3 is TGTGCCATCAGTGAGTCGGGGAGGACTAGGGCCGAGCAGTACTTC. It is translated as CAISESGRTRAEQYF.

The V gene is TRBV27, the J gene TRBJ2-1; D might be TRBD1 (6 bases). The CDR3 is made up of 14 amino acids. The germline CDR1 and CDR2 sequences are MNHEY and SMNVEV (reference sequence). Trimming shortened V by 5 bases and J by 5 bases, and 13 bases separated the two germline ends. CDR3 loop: CASSPTWDNNEQFF. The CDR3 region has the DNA TGTGCCAGCAGTCCCACCTGGGACAACAATGAGCAGTTCTTC.

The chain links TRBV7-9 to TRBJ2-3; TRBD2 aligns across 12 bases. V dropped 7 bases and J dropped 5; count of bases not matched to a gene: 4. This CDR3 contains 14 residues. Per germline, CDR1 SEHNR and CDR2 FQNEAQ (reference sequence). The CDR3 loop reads CASKPGLAGDTQYF. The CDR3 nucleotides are TGTGCCAGCAAGCCGGGACTAGCGGGAGATACGCAGTATTTT.

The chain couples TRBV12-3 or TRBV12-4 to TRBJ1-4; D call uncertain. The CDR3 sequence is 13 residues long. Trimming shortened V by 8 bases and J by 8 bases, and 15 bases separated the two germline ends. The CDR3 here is CASSWSVNEKLFF. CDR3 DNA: TGTGCCAGCTCGTGGAGCGTAAACGAAAAACTGTTTTTT.

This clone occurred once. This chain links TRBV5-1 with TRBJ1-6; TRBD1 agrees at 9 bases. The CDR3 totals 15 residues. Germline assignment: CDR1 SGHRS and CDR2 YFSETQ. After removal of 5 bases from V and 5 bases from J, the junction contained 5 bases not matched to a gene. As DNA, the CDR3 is TGCGCCAGCAGGACCGGGACAGGGAATAATTCACCCCTCCACTTT. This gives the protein CASRTGTGNNSPLHF.

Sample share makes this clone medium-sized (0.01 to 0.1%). CDR3 sequence (DNA): TGCGCCAGCAGCCAAAGGGAGACTAGCGGCGATGAGCAGTTCTTC. Its translation: CASSQRETSGDEQFF. V usage is TRBV4-1 and J usage is TRBJ2-1; 9 bases line up with TRBD2. CDR1 and CDR2 (germline): MGHRA, YSYEKL. The CDR3 totals 15 residues. The junction had 7 bases not matched to a gene; V was cut back by 2 bases and J by 8 bases.

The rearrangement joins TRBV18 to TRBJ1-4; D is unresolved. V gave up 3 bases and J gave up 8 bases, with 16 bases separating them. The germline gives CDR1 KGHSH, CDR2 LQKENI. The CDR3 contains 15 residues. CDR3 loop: CASSPLIGREEKLFF. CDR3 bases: TGTGCCAGCTCACCCCTGATTGGGAGGGAGGAAAAACTGTTTTTT.

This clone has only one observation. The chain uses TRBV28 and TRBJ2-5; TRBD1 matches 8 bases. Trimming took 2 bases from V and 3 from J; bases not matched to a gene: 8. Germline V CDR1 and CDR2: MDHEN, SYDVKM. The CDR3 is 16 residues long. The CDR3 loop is CASSLAGGGSKETQYF. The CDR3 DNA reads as TGTGCCAGCAGTTTAGCAGGGGGCGGATCGAAAGAGACCCAGTACTTC. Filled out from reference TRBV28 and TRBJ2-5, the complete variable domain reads DVKVTQSSRYLVKRTGEKVFLECVQDMDHENMFWYRQDPGLGLRLIYFSYDVKMKEKGDIPEGYSVSREKKERFSLILESASTNQTSMYLCASSLAGGGSKETQYFGPGTRLLVL.

CDR3 nucleotide sequence: TGTGCCAGCAGTTTGGGACAGGAAGACATTCAGTACTTC. This sequence encodes CASSLGQEDIQYF. V gene TRBV28 combines with J gene TRBJ2-4, with 8 bases that match TRBD1. CDR3 length equals 13 residues. Trimming cost V 3 bases and J 8 bases; bases outside gene matches: 3. CDR1 is MDHEN and CDR2 is SYDVKM in the germline V gene.

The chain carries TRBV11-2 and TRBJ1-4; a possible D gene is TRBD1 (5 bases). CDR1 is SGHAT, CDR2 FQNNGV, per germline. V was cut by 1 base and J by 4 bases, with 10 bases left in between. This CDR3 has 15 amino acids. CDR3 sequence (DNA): TGTGCCAGCAGCTTAGGCGGGGCCAATAATGAAAAACTGTTTTTT. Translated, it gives CASSLGGANNEKLFF.

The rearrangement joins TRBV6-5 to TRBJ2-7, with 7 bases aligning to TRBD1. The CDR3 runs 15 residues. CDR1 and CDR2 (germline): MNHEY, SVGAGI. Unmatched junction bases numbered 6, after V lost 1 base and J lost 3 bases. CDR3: CASSYFRGMNYEQYF. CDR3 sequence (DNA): TGTGCCAGCAGTTACTTCAGGGGGATGAACTACGAGCAGTACTTC.

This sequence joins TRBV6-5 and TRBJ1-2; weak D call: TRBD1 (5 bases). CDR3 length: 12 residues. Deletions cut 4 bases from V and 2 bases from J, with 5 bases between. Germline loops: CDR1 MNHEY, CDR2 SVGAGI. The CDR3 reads CASSSGNYGYTF. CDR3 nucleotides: TGTGCCAGCAGTTCAGGGAACTATGGCTACACCTTC.

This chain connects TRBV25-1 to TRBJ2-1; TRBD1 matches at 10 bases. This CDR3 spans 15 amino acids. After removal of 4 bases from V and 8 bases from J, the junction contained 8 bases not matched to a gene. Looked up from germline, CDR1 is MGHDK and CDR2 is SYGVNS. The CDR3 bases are TGTGCCAGCAGTGGTGGGACAGGGGCGAGGGATGAGCAGTTCTTC. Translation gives CASSGGTGARDEQFF.